Here is one T cell receptor (beta chain) with its context. CDR1 is LGHNA and CDR2 is YSLEER in the germline V gene. V lost 3 bases and J 6 bases, leaving 11 bases between the germline ends. The CDR3 loop spans 13 amino acids. These data are taken from a study of blood T cell repertoires in COVID-19. Study context: Samples of COVID-19 (acute and convalescent) were obtained from the United States, Italy and Spain. PBMCs, B-cell-depleted T cells, or T cells provided the cDNA or gDNA that made up the material.

Data came from immunoSEQ multiplex PCR; TCRdb stores just in-frame clones and leaves some out. The sample records tens of thousands of clones, approximately 79% being singletons. The sequenced sample consisted of peripheral blood. The chain uses TRBV4-3 and TRBJ1-1, with D hard to call. This clonotype was obtained from a human donor in a cohort sampled during active COVID-19. The CDR3 bases are TGCGCCAGCAGCCATACGGGTACGGCTGAAGCTTTCTTT. Residues: CASSHTGTAEAFF.